This TCR beta chain was documented in a study of T cell responses to AZD1222 COVID-19 vaccine. Study results and limitations: Among AZD1222 vaccinees, only six were seropositive at baseline. Repertoires were collected only later (after the peak T cell response had occurred). Increased Spike-specific TCR breadth and depth were observed after two AZD1222 doses. Possibly, clonal diversity was underestimated; donors were largely white British and included more females.

Germline-derived CDR1 and CDR2 are MDHEN and SYDVKM. The length of the CDR3 is 12 residues. V was cut by 5 bases and J by 5 bases, with 10 bases left in between. Clones were read by immunoSEQ multiplex PCR, and TCRdb kept only the in-frame ones, dropping some. This sample has some 170,000 clones, with roughly 93% found just once. As for this clone: Its antigen is unknown.

The sample was peripheral blood, taken 28 days after the second dose of the MenACWY control vaccine. The TCR originated in an adult who received the MenACWY meningococcal vaccine as a control. V gene TRBV28 combines with J gene TRBJ2-7; D is uncertain. In nucleotides, the CDR3 is TGTGCCAGCAGTGGGCTGAAAGACGAGCAGTACTTC. Residues: CASSGLKDEQYF.